The TCR beta chain described here comes from a study of T cell responses to AZD1222 COVID-19 vaccine. Repertoires were generated with immunoSEQ multiplex PCR, while TCRdb's copy carries only in-frame clones and drops some. Here the sample spans around 200,000 clones, 94% being singletons. The J segment lost 9 bases and the V segment lost 7 bases, leaving 5 bases of the junction unmatched. Looked up from germline, CDR1 is SNHLY and CDR2 is FYNNEI. The CDR3 runs 13 residues. Whole-study results and caveats: Donors were mostly white British, more females; clonal diversity possibly underestimated. CD4 TCRs associated with vaccination spanned spike, dominating at 160-218 and 743-854. Seropositivity was recorded at baseline in only a handful of AZD1222 recipients.

In the case of this clone: What it binds is not known.

V is TRBV2 and J is TRBJ1-6, with TRBD1 matching 8 bases. The starting material was peripheral blood, obtained 28 days after the second AZD1222 dose. This clonotype was sampled from an adult who received the AZD1222 COVID-19 vaccine. The CDR3 DNA is TGTGCCAGCATCCCACAGGGGGGTTCACCCCTCCACTTT. Translation: CASIPQGGSPLHF.